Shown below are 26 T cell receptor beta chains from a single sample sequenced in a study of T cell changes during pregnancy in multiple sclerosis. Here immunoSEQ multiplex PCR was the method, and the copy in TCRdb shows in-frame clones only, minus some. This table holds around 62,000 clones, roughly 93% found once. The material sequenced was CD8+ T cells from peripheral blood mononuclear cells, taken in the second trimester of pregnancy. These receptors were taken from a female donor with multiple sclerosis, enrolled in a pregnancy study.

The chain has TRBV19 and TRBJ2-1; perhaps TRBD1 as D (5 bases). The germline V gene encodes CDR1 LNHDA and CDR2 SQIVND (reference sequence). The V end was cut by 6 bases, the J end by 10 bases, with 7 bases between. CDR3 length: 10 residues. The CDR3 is CASRQEEQFF. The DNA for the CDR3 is TGTGCCAGTAGACAGGAGGAGCAGTTCTTC.

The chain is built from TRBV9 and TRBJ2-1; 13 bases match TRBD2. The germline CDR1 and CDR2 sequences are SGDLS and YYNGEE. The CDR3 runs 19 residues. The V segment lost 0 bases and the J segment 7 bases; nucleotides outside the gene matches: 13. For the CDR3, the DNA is TGTGCCAGCAGCGTAGAGGGGGGATTACTAGCGGGAGGGTTGAATGAGCAGTTCTTC. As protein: CASSVEGGLLAGGLNEQFF.

As DNA, the CDR3 is TGTGCCAGCAGCGTAGAAGGGGACAGCTACTACAATGAGCAGTTCTTC. Its translation: CASSVEGDSYYNEQFF. The chain employs TRBV9 and TRBJ2-1; 7 bases are a match to TRBD1. This CDR3 comprises 16 residues. Germline V gene sequence: CDR1 SGDLS, CDR2 YYNGEE. J lost 3 bases, V lost 0 bases, and 6 bases had no gene match.

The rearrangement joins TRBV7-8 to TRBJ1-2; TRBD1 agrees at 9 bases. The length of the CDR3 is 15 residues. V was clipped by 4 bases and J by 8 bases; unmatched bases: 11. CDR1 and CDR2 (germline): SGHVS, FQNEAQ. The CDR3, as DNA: TGTGCCAGCAGCTCCCAGGGACAGGGAGTGGAGGGCTACACCTTC. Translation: CASSSQGQGVEGYTF.

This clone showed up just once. The CDR3: CASSRGGLGTEAFF. The CDR3 nucleotides read TGTGCCAGCAGTAGGGGGGGCTTGGGCACTGAAGCTTTCTTT. The J gene is TRBJ1-1, the V gene TRBV27; D possibly corresponds to TRBD1 (6 bases). The CDR3 has 14 amino acids. CDR1 is MNHEY and CDR2 is SMNVEV in the germline V gene (reference sequence). V was clipped by 5 bases and J by 4 bases, with 14 bases between them.

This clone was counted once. CDR3 loop: CASTQSGGWDTDTQYF. CDR3 DNA: TGTGCCAGCACCCAATCCGGGGGTTGGGACACAGATACGCAGTATTTT. This sequence joins TRBV7-8 and TRBJ2-3; D is possibly TRBD2 (6 bases). Germline loops: CDR1 SGHVS, CDR2 FQNEAQ. The V end lost 7 bases, the J end lost 2 bases, and 19 bases lay between the germline ends. This CDR3 has 16 amino acids.

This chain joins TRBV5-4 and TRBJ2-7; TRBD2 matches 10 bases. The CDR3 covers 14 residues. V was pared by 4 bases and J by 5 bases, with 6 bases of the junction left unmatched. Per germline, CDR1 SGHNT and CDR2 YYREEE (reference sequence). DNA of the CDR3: TGTGCCAGCAGCCCGCTAGCGGGAGTTGACGAGCAGTACTTC. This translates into CASSPLAGVDEQYF.

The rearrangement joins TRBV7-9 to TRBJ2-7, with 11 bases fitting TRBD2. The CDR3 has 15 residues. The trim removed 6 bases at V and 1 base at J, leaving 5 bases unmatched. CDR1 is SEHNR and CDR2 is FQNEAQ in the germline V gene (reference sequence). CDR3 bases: TGTGCCAGCAGTCTGACTAGCGGGAAATCCTACGAGCAGTACTTC. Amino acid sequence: CASSLTSGKSYEQYF.

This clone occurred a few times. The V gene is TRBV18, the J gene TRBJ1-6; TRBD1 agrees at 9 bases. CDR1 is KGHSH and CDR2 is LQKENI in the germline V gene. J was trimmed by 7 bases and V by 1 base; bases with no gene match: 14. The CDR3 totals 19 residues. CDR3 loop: CASSPRPGTGMDPNSPLHF. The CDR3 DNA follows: TGTGCCAGCTCACCACGTCCCGGGACAGGGATGGACCCCAATTCACCCCTCCACTTT.

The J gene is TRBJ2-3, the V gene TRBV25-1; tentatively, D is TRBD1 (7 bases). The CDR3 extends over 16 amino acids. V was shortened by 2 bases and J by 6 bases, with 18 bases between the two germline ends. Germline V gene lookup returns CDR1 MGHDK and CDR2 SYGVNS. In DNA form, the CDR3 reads TGTGCCAGCAGTGAAGGGGGGACAGCGCCTAGGGATACGCAGTATTTT. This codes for CASSEGGTAPRDTQYF.

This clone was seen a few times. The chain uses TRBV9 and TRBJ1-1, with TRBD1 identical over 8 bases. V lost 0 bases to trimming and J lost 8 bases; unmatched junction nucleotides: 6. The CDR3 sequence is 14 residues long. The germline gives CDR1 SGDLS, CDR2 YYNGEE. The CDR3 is CASSVAGGQGEAFF. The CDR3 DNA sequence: TGTGCCAGCAGCGTAGCGGGAGGACAGGGCGAAGCTTTCTTT. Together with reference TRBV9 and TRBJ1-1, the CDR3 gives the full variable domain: DSGVTQTPKHLITATGQRVTLRCSPRSGDLSVYWYQQSLDQGLQFLIQYYNGEERAKGNILERFSAQQFPDLHSELNLSSLELGDSALYFCASSVAGGQGEAFFGQGTRLTVV.

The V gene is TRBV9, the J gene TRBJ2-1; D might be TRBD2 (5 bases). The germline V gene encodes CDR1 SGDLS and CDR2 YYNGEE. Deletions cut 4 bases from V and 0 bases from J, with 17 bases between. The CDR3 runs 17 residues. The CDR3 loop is CASSPSGGAPSYNEQFF. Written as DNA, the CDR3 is TGTGCCAGCAGCCCGTCCGGAGGAGCGCCCTCCTACAATGAGCAGTTCTTC.

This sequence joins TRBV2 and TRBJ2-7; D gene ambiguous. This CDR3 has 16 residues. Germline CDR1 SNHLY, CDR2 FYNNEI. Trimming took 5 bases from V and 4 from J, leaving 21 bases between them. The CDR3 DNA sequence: TGTGCCAGCAGTCGACTGTCGGGTTCCCAAACTTACGAGCAGTACTTC. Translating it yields CASSRLSGSQTYEQYF.

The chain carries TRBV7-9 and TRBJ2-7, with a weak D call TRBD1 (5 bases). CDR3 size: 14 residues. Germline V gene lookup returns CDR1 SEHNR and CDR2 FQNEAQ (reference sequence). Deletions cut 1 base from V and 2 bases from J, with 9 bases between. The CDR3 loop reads CASSLGRVPYEQYF. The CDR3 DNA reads TGTGCCAGCAGCTTAGGCAGGGTCCCCTACGAGCAGTACTTC.

CDR3 region: CASSLGGGAEKLFF. CDR3 bases: TGTGCCAGCAGCTTAGGAGGGGGCGCAGAAAAACTGTTTTTT. This chain joins TRBV7-6 and TRBJ1-4, with 7 bases fitting TRBD1. This CDR3 comprises 14 residues. Germline CDR1 reads SGHVS; CDR2 reads FNYEAQ. The V gene end was trimmed by 1 base and the J gene end by 8 bases; junction bases not matched to a gene: 4.

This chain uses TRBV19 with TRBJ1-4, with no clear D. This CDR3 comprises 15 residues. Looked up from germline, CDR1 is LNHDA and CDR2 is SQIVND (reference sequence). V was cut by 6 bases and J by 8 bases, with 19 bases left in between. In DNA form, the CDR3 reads TGTGCCAGTAGGTCCGCCCGGTCACAGAAGGAAAAACTGTTTTTT. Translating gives CASRSARSQKEKLFF.

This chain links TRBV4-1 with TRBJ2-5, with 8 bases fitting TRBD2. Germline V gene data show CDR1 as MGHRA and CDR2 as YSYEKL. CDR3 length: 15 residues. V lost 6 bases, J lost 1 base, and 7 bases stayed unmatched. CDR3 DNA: TGCGCCAGCAGTCCGGGACTAGGGATCCAAGAGACCCAGTACTTC. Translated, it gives CASSPGLGIQETQYF.

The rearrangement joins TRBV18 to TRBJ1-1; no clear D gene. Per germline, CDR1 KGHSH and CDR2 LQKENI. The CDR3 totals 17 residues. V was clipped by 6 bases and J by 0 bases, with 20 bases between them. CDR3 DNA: TGTGCCAGCTCCCCAAGCCAGGTCCTGGGTGTGAACACTGAAGCTTTCTTT. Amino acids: CASSPSQVLGVNTEAFF.

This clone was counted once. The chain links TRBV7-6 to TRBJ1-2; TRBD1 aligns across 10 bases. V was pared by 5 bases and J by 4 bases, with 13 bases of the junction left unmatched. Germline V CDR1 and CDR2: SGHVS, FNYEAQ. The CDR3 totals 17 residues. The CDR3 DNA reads TGTGCCAGCAGCCAAGGAAGCGGGACAGGGGTTGGCTATGGCTACACCTTC. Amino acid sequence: CASSQGSGTGVGYGYTF.

CDR3 nucleotides: TGTGCCACCGACCAGGGCTATAGTAGCAATCAGCCCCAGCATTTT. As protein: CATDQGYSSNQPQHF. The chain couples TRBV10-3 to TRBJ1-5, with D possibly matching TRBD1 (5 bases). Per the germline V gene, CDR1 is ENHRY and CDR2 is SYGVKD. There are 15 residues in the CDR3. V was cut by 10 bases and J by 0 bases, with 16 bases left in between.

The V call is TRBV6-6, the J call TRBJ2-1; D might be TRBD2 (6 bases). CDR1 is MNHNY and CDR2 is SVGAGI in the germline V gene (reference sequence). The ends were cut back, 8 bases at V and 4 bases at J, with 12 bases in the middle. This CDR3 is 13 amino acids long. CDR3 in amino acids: CASEGGSYNEQFF. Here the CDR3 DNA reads TGTGCCAGCGAGGGAGGATCGTACAATGAGCAGTTCTTC.

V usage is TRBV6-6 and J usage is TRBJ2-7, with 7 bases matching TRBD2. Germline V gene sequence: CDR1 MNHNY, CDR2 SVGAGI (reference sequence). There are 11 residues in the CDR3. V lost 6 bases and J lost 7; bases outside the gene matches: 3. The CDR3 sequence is CASSPGGEQYF. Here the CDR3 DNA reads TGTGCCAGCAGCCCCGGGGGGGAGCAGTACTTC.

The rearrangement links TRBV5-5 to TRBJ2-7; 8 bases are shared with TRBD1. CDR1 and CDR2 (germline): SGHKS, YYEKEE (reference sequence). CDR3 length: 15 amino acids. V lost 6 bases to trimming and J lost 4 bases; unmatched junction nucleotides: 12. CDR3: CASTLLMGQAYEQYF. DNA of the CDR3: TGTGCCAGCACCCTATTAATGGGACAGGCTTACGAGCAGTACTTC.

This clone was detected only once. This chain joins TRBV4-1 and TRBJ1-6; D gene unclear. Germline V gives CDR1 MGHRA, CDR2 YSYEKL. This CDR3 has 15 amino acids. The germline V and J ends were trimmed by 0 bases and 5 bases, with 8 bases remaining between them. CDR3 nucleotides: TGCGCCAGCAGCCAAGATTTAGCTAATAATTCACCCCTCCACTTT. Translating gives CASSQDLANNSPLHF.

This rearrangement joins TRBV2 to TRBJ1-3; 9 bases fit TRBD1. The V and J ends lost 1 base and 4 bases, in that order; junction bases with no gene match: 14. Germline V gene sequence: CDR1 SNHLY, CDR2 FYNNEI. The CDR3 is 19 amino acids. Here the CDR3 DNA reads TGTGCCAGCAGTGAAGGGGTCCCGGGACAGGGAGTTCCCGGAAACACCATATATTTT. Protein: CASSEGVPGQGVPGNTIYF. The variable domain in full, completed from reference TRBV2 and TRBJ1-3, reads EPEVTQTPSHQVTQMGQEVILRCVPISNHLYFYWYRQILGQKVEFLVSFYNNEISEKSEIFDDQFSVERPDGSNFTLKIRSTKLEDSAMYFCASSEGVPGQGVPGNTIYFGEGSWLTVV.

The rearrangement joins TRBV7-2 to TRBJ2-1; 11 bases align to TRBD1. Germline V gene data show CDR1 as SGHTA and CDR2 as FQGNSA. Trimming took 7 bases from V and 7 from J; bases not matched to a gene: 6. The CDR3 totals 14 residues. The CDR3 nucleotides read TGTGCCAGCACCCCCCGGGACAGGGGGAATGAGCAGTTCTTC. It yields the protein CASTPRDRGNEQFF.